A single sample gave rise to the 29 T cell receptor beta chains below, sequenced in a study of blood T cell repertoires in COVID-19. Measured with immunoSEQ multiplex PCR; TCRdb has only the in-frame clones, and not every one. The sample shows 250,000 to 300,000 clones, 80% to 95% of them seen only once. Sequencing was done on a sample of PBMCs or T cells enriched from blood (not recorded which). These receptors originate from a woman aged 25 to 45 who had recovered from COVID-19.

Only a few counts were recorded for this clone. CDR3 loop: CASSPVNSNQPQHF. The CDR3 nucleotides read TGTGCCAGCAGTCCGGTCAATAGCAATCAGCCCCAGCATTTT. V gene TRBV28 combines with J gene TRBJ1-5; D unresolved. The CDR3 is 14 residues long. Trimming cost V 5 bases and J 0 bases, with 8 bases left between them. Germline V gene lookup returns CDR1 MDHEN and CDR2 SYDVKM.

The V and J genes are TRBV28 and TRBJ2-7, with D possibly being TRBD1 (6 bases). Germline CDR1 reads MDHEN; CDR2 reads SYDVKM. The CDR3 is made up of 14 amino acids. Trimming removed 5 bases from V and 2 bases from J, with 13 bases in between. The CDR3 sequence: CASSKGEWAYEQYF. The CDR3 DNA follows: TGTGCCAGCAGTAAGGGGGAATGGGCCTACGAGCAGTACTTC.

The chain combines TRBV6-4 with TRBJ1-5; 9 positions match TRBD1. The CDR3 extends over 16 amino acids. J gave up 7 bases and V 0 bases, and 7 bases lay outside the gene matches. CDR1 and CDR2 (germline): MRHNA, SNTAGT. The CDR3 region is CASSDSSGQGRQPQHF. CDR3 coding DNA: TGTGCCAGCAGTGACTCGTCTGGACAGGGGAGGCAGCCCCAGCATTTT.

The chain couples TRBV6-2 or TRBV6-3 to TRBJ2-3; 9 bases are shared with TRBD2. V lost 0 bases to trimming and J lost 6 bases; unmatched junction nucleotides: 10. CDR3 length: 17 amino acids. Germline loops: CDR1 MNHEY, CDR2 SVGEGT. The DNA for the CDR3 is TGTGCCAGCAGTTACTCCTGGCGGGAGGGCCTGTGGGATACGCAGTATTTT. Protein product: CASSYSWREGLWDTQYF.

Comment on this clone: In the same sample, other DNA sequences code for this CDR3. The chain is built from TRBV30 and TRBJ2-3, with a possible D match to TRBD2 (6 bases). Trimming took off 0 bases at V and 0 bases at J, with 7 bases between the two ends. The CDR3 spans 14 residues. Germline-derived CDR1 and CDR2 are GTSNPN and SVGIG (reference sequence). The CDR3 region has the DNA TGTGCCTGGAGTGTTAGCGGTAGCACAGATACGCAGTATTTT. Residues: CAWSVSGSTDTQYF. Full variable domain (rest looked up from reference TRBV30 and TRBJ2-3): SQTIHQWPATLVQPVGSPLSLECTVEGTSNPNLYWYRQAAGRGLQLLFYSVGIGQISSEVPQNLSASRPQDRQFILSSKKLLLSDSGFYLCAWSVSGSTDTQYFGPGTRLTVL.

The chain recombines TRBV5-4 with TRBJ2-3; 7 nucleotides line up with TRBD1. The CDR3 sequence is 15 residues long. V shed 4 bases, J shed 3 bases, and the junction held 8 bases outside the gene matches. CDR1 is SGHNT, CDR2 YYREEE, per germline (reference sequence). CDR3 nucleotide sequence: TGTGCCAGCAGCGCCGGGACAGCAGATACAGATACGCAGTATTTT. This translates into CASSAGTADTDTQYF. The full variable domain, completed using reference TRBV5-4 and TRBJ2-3, is ETGVTQSPTHLIKTRGQQVTLRCSSQSGHNTVSWYQQALGQGPQFIFQYYREEENGRGNFPPRFSGLQFPNYSSELNVNALELDDSALYLCASSAGTADTDTQYFGPGTRLTVL.

This sequence joins TRBV4-1 and TRBJ1-5; 10 positions match TRBD1. Per the germline V gene, CDR1 is MGHRA and CDR2 is YSYEKL. V gave up 2 bases and J gave up 11 bases; unmatched junction bases: 9. This CDR3 spans 15 amino acids. The CDR3 DNA follows: TGCGCCAGCAGCCAACAAAGGGACAGGGGCCCAACCCAGCATTTT. It codes for CASSQQRDRGPTQHF.

This chain joins TRBV7-9 and TRBJ2-1; maybe TRBD2 (5 bases). Germline V gene data show CDR1 as SEHNR and CDR2 as FQNEAQ (reference sequence). Deletions cut 1 base from V and 10 bases from J, with 20 bases between. This CDR3 is 16 amino acids long. The CDR3 nucleotides are TGTGCCAGCAGCTTAGAAGTGGGAGAGGGATTTTGGGAGCAGTTCTTC. Its translation: CASSLEVGEGFWEQFF.

The chain recombines TRBV10-1 with TRBJ2-2; 8 positions match TRBD2. This CDR3 has 16 amino acids. The J segment lost 7 bases and the V segment lost 0 bases, leaving 7 bases of the junction unmatched. Germline values: CDR1 WNHNN, CDR2 SYGVQD (reference sequence). CDR3 sequence reads: CASSESPAGVVGELFF. In DNA, the CDR3 is TGCGCCAGCAGTGAGTCTCCAGCGGGAGTAGTCGGGGAGCTGTTTTTT.

This chain connects TRBV6-4 to TRBJ2-6; the D gene is possibly TRBD1 (5 bases). The length of the CDR3 is 15 residues. Trimming removed 6 bases from V and 5 bases from J, with 14 bases in between. Germline V gene sequence: CDR1 MRHNA, CDR2 SNTAGT. The CDR3 region has the DNA TGTGCCAGCAGGTACAGGTCGGTATGGGCCAACGTCCTGACTTTC. Protein sequence: CASRYRSVWANVLTF.

This clone was found a few times. The CDR3 DNA follows: TGTGCCAGCAGCTTAGAGTACAGCGGGTCACCCCTCCACTTT. Protein: CASSLEYSGSPLHF. This chain connects TRBV5-6 to TRBJ1-6; the D is unclear. This CDR3 is built from 14 residues. Trimming shortened V by 2 bases and J by 10 bases, and 13 bases separated the two germline ends. Germline assignment: CDR1 SGHDT and CDR2 YYEEEE.

The chain recombines TRBV28 with TRBJ1-6; TRBD1 agrees at 7 bases. The germline V gene has CDR1 MDHEN and CDR2 SYDVKM. This CDR3 region has 15 residues. J lost 11 bases, V lost 2 bases, and 9 bases had no gene match. The CDR3 is CASSLEGAGFPPLHF. The DNA for the CDR3 is TGTGCCAGCAGTTTAGAGGGGGCAGGGTTTCCACCCCTCCACTTT.

This clone has just one count. Here the CDR3 reads CASELAGQGATDTQYF. The CDR3 DNA reads as TGCGCCAGCGAGCTAGCGGGACAGGGGGCCACAGATACGCAGTATTTT. The rearrangement joins TRBV5-1 to TRBJ2-3; 12 nucleotides agree with TRBD1. CDR3 length equals 16 residues. Trimming took 7 bases from V and 2 from J; bases not matched to a gene: 8. The germline V gene encodes CDR1 SGHRS and CDR2 YFSETQ.

This rearrangement joins TRBV10-1 to TRBJ2-5, with a weak D call TRBD1 (5 bases). CDR1 and CDR2 (germline): WNHNN, SYGVQD (reference sequence). CDR3 size: 15 residues. Trimming pared 10 bases from V and 5 bases from J, leaving 23 bases between. CDR3 residues: CATSPTPQVGETQYF. The CDR3 DNA is TGCGCCACCTCGCCCACCCCACAGGTTGGGGAGACCCAGTACTTC.

The rearrangement links TRBV18 to TRBJ1-1; D unresolved. Germline V gene sequence: CDR1 KGHSH, CDR2 LQKENI. The ends were cut back, 2 bases at V and 5 bases at J, with 9 bases in the middle. This CDR3 region has 13 residues. In DNA, the CDR3 is TGTGCCAGCTCACCATCGGGAGAGACTGAAGCTTTCTTT. Translating gives CASSPSGETEAFF.

V gene TRBV28 combines with J gene TRBJ1-3; 7 positions agree with TRBD1. Germline-derived CDR1 and CDR2 are MDHEN and SYDVKM. This CDR3 comprises 15 residues. V shed 9 bases and J 0 bases; nucleotides not matched to a gene: 8. CDR3 amino acids: CASLTGALSGNTIYF. CDR3 DNA sequence: TGTGCCAGTTTAACAGGGGCCCTCTCTGGAAACACCATATATTTT.

The V and J genes are TRBV10-3 and TRBJ2-5; 14 positions agree with TRBD2. The germline V gene encodes CDR1 ENHRY and CDR2 SYGVKD. This CDR3 is 17 amino acids long. V lost 1 base, J lost 5 bases, and 6 bases stayed unmatched. The CDR3 here is CAISEFEGLAGDETQYF. CDR3 DNA: TGTGCCATCAGTGAGTTTGAGGGACTAGCGGGAGACGAGACCCAGTACTTC.

The chain joins TRBV6-4 to TRBJ2-1; 11 nucleotides match TRBD1. V gave up 2 bases and J gave up 7 bases; unmatched junction bases: 4. The CDR3 contains 15 residues. Germline assignment: CDR1 MRHNA and CDR2 SNTAGT. CDR3 in amino acids: CASSDGQGAGNEQFF. The CDR3 nucleotides read TGTGCCAGCAGTGACGGACAGGGGGCGGGAAATGAGCAGTTCTTC.

The chain employs TRBV30 and TRBJ1-1, with 8 bases lining up with TRBD1. This CDR3 comprises 11 residues. The ends lost 3 bases at V and 11 bases at J; junction bases unmatched: 5. Germline V gene sequence: CDR1 GTSNPN, CDR2 SVGIG (reference sequence). Here the CDR3 reads CAWRAQGDAFF. The CDR3 coding sequence is TGTGCCTGGAGGGCACAGGGGGACGCTTTCTTT. The full variable domain, in which reference TRBV30 and TRBJ1-1 provide the parts outside the CDR3, is SQTIHQWPATLVQPVGSPLSLECTVEGTSNPNLYWYRQAAGRGLQLLFYSVGIGQISSEVPQNLSASRPQDRQFILSSKKLLLSDSGFYLCAWRAQGDAFFGQGTRLTVV.

The chain links TRBV28 to TRBJ1-2, with 8 nucleotides matching TRBD1. V dropped 5 bases and J dropped 3; count of bases not matched to a gene: 8. CDR3 length: 15 residues. CDR1 is MDHEN and CDR2 is SYDVKM in the germline V gene. CDR3 sequence reads: CASSGAGGAHYGYTF. CDR3 sequence (DNA): TGTGCCAGCAGTGGGGCAGGGGGCGCTCACTATGGCTACACCTTC.

V gene TRBV6-2 or TRBV6-3 combines with J gene TRBJ2-3; D is possibly TRBD2 (5 bases). The germline V and J ends were trimmed by 2 bases and 2 bases, with 8 bases remaining between them. Germline V lookup: CDR1 MNHEY, CDR2 SVGEGT. The CDR3 runs to 14 residues. The CDR3 sequence is CASSYRTFTDTQYF. The CDR3 nucleotides read TGTGCCAGCAGTTACCGGACTTTCACAGATACGCAGTATTTT.

J is TRBJ2-1 and V is TRBV18, with D perhaps matching TRBD1 (7 bases). The germline gives CDR1 KGHSH, CDR2 LQKENI. The germline V and J ends were trimmed by 2 bases and 4 bases, with 12 bases remaining between them. CDR3 length: 15 amino acids. The CDR3 DNA sequence: TGTGCCAGCTCACCAGAGGAGGGACAGTACAATGAGCAGTTCTTC. This codes for CASSPEEGQYNEQFF.

The chain links TRBV29-1 to TRBJ2-7, with 7 bases that match TRBD2. Unmatched junction bases numbered 5, after V lost 5 bases and J lost 4 bases. Germline V lookup: CDR1 SQVTM, CDR2 ANQGSEA. The CDR3 consists of 12 residues. CDR3 nucleotide sequence: TGCAGCGTTAGAGCGGGGATTTACGAGCAGTACTTC. Protein: CSVRAGIYEQYF.

V and J are TRBV7-2 and TRBJ2-7; D gene ambiguous. Germline CDR1 and CDR2: SGHTA and FQGNSA. Trimming left V 1 base short and J 4 bases short, with 11 bases between. The CDR3 is made up of 14 amino acids. The CDR3 protein is CASSLDYSFYEQYF. As DNA, the CDR3 is TGTGCCAGCAGCTTAGATTACAGTTTTTACGAGCAGTACTTC.

This chain links TRBV28 with TRBJ2-7; a weak D match, TRBD2 (6 bases). V was shortened by 7 bases and J by 4 bases, with 14 bases between the two germline ends. The CDR3 has 13 residues. Germline V gene sequence: CDR1 MDHEN, CDR2 SYDVKM. The CDR3 region is CASTRLGGYEQYF. The DNA for the CDR3 is TGTGCCAGCACTCGACTTGGAGGGTACGAGCAGTACTTC.

This chain links TRBV6-1 with TRBJ1-1; 11 bases map to TRBD1. Per germline, CDR1 MNHNS and CDR2 SASEGT. CDR3 length equals 18 residues. V was pared by 0 bases and J by 4 bases, with 10 bases of the junction left unmatched. The CDR3 sequence is CASSEAAAGQGGGTEAFF. The CDR3 DNA follows: TGTGCCAGCAGTGAAGCGGCCGCGGGACAGGGGGGCGGCACTGAAGCTTTCTTT.

V is TRBV27 and J is TRBJ2-3; 7 bases map to TRBD2. The germline V gene has CDR1 MNHEY and CDR2 SMNVEV (reference sequence). CDR3 length equals 14 residues. V lost 5 bases and J lost 2; bases outside the gene matches: 4. CDR3 bases: TGTGCCAGCAGTATGGGACTAACCACAGATACGCAGTATTTT. As protein: CASSMGLTTDTQYF.

The J gene is TRBJ2-3, the V gene TRBV5-1; the match to TRBD1 covers 9 bases. V shed 4 bases and J 3 bases; nucleotides not matched to a gene: 6. The V gene's germline CDR1 is SGHRS and CDR2 YFSETQ. The CDR3 covers 15 residues. CDR3 bases: TGCGCCAGCAGCGGTGCGACAGGGGGGACAGATACGCAGTATTTT. Its translation is CASSGATGGTDTQYF.

The chain combines TRBV5-1 with TRBJ2-3; no firm D call. The CDR3 runs 14 residues. The V gene's germline CDR1 is SGHRS and CDR2 YFSETQ. V dropped 6 bases and J dropped 1 base, with 12 bases sitting between them. The CDR3 is CASNQDLGTDTQYF. The CDR3 coding sequence is TGCGCCAGCAACCAAGACCTAGGCACAGATACGCAGTATTTT.